The following is a T cell receptor beta chain sequence with its context. This clone's antigen is unknown. No much larger clone is present one base from it, and per-base qualities are unavailable. Library construction relied on 5' RACE. The sequencer was an Illumina HiSeq 2000. A universal primer binding site was introduced by template switching, and a unique molecular identifier was present in the final cDNA, enabling accurate counting of TCR cDNA molecules. First-strand cDNA for TCR alpha and beta chains was synthesized from specific primers in the conserved constant-segment region. To control for contamination, every cDNA library carried two barcodes: a SMART-Mk sample barcode plus Illumina barcodes. TruSeq adapter sequences along with Illumina sample barcodes were introduced in two successive PCR steps. The TCR alpha and beta cDNA libraries were sequenced on the Illumina HiSeq platform using custom primers. From the authors' description of their analysis: MiGEC processed the raw reads to extract unique molecular identifiers, while MiXCR was used to determine the CDR3 positions. For each individual, recombination models were inferred using an EM algorithm with the repgenHMM and IGoR tools. The analysis of shared clonotypes was done with the tcR package in R, with sharing normalized by the product of cloneset sizes. To study raw recombination without the effects of thymic and clonal selection, out-of-frame nonproductive sequences were analyzed. TCRdb reprocessed the public reads (quality trimming at Q25 with fastp, clone calling with MiXCR) and kept in-frame beta chains. Every entry covers one CDR3 protein and lists the most common genes and DNA from its rows. For this entry, the V and J calls and clone size follow TCRdb and not the study's own pipeline. Within this sample are about 470,000 distinct CDR3 sequences, with more than 20% of them counted one time only. The ten largest clones represent 2.9% of the sample.

This sample stems from a study of identical twins (dated by TCRdb to 2016 to 2017). For context, the study as a whole: TCR alpha and beta repertoires from monozygotic twins, unrelated adults of various ages and cord blood were deep-sequenced to test whether fetal clonotypes persist. To rule out contamination, the twin experiments were replicated at different times with different library preparation protocols.

V loses 2 bases at its end and J loses 3 bases; junction bases beyond the gene matches: 4. The CDR3 spans 15 residues, from the cysteine through the phenylalanine. CDR3 DNA only is kept here, 45 bases in frame from base 1. According to the germline V gene, CDR1 reads MNHNS and CDR2 reads SASEGT. On the study overall, not on this receptor specifically: Zero-insertion analyses could be partly confounded by invariant T cells such as MAIT and iNKT, although diverse VJ usage argued against such confounding for most clonotypes. Recombination models systematically underestimated out-of-frame TCR alpha sharing in monozygotic twins but agreed with sharing between unrelated individuals. A weaker excess of twin sharing was found in beta out-of-frame sequences because the signal-to-noise ratio was lowered by fewer shared sequences. Because the same donors could not be followed over many years, conclusions were based on cross-sectional statistical analysis. Fewer insertions were carried by abundant cord blood beta clonotypes; a weaker similar trend was observed in young adult naive repertoires, while no such trend was observed in memory repertoires. Out-of-frame TCR alpha sequences shared between twins showed an excess of low generation-probability sequences compared with coincidental sharing between unrelated individuals.

All donors were healthy Caucasians. The twin cohort consisted of three pairs of female monozygotic twins, all aged roughly 18 to 29 years. CD4+ and CD8+ T cell populations were isolated with positive isolation kits from Invitrogen. The same specimen was also included in a second study, on T cells expressing NK-cell markers. That second publication adds: TCR beta-chain repertoires were profiled in sorted CD3+CD56+NKG2C+, CD3+CD56+NKG2C- and CD3+CD56-NKG2C+ T-cell subsets from roughly eight donors. Among the eight sequenced donors, seven were HCMV-seropositive and one was HCMV-seronegative. To restrict sorting to alphabetaTCR-expressing T cells, an anti-gammadeltaTCR antibody was added in several experiments. For six donors, the dominant CD3+CD56+NKG2C+ clonotypes were among the top 10 CD8+ clonotypes and accounted for 1.0-7.0% of CD8+ T cells. Those dominant clonotypes were again the most abundant among CD3+CD56-NKG2C+ cells in a few donors, at about 25-65%. Whether the expanded NKG2C-expressing T cell clones were specific for HCMV antigens remained unclear. The eight sequenced donors were randomly selected healthy volunteers, three men and five women. HCMV-specific IgG was detected in serum with a commercial ELISA kit to determine HCMV serostatus. Reads were demultiplexed and grouped by UMI with MIGEC, and clonotypes were assembled and quantified with MiTCR. Only TCR cDNA sequences supported by at least two reads were kept to exclude erroneous sequences. Downstream repertoire analysis used the tcR package, and clonotypes were matched across fractions by CDR3 nucleotide sequence plus V segment. VDJmatch was used to annotate antigen specificity against VDJdb, with one amino acid substitution in CDR3 permitted.

The TCR was taken from a young woman in good health. The source material was CD4+ T cells sorted from blood. The V gene is TRBV6-1 and the J gene is TRBJ1-2, and 9 junction bases match TRBD1. The sequence in DNA is TGTGCCAGCAGTGAATGGGACAGGGCGGACTATGGCTACACCTTC. This encodes CASSEWDRADYGYTF.